This T cell receptor (beta chain) emerged from a study of blood T cell repertoires in COVID-19 (dated by TCRdb to 2019 to 2021). Describing the broader study: The collaborator samples originated in the United States, Italy and Spain and spanned the acute and convalescent phases of COVID-19. The material from the prospective study consisted of cDNA or gDNA derived from T cells, B-cell-depleted T cells, or PBMCs. Subjects who had been exposed to COVID-19, were actively infected with it, or had recovered from it provided the deeply sampled blood TCRbeta repertoires that made up the dataset. The repertoires were released in a freely available public database meant as a resource for research on the immune response to SARS-CoV-2. Samples came from the ongoing ImmuneRACE study (first 160 participants) plus 1,254 subjects from 6 global collaborators. Nearly every sample came with metadata listing a de-identified subject ID, COVID-19 status, age in years and sex. Where available, HLA class I and class II types were taken from metadata supplied by the sample provider and were not determined by assay-based typing. Overall study results and their limits: The quantity of clinical and demographic metadata differed by source and by participant and was supplied without curation.

The CDR1 and CDR2 encoded by the germline V gene are SGDLS and YYNGEE. Counted from cysteine to phenylalanine, this CDR3 has 16 amino acids. Only the CDR3 part of the read is kept: 48 bases, read in frame from the first base. The trim is 3 bases for V and 3 bases for J, with a gap of 15 bases between the germline ends. In the prospective study, participants were roughly 18 to 100 years old, resided in 24 geographic areas of the United States, and were enrolled through a virtual design. In the prospective study, participants were assigned to cohorts based on the clinical history participants reported in a screening survey and a study questionnaire. Mobile phlebotomists in the prospective study collected whole blood, serum and a nasopharyngeal or oropharyngeal swab from every participant. Over a 2-month period, participants in the prospective study had the option of providing additional blood draws and questionnaires. Blood samples from the prospective study were shipped frozen or at room temperature prior to DNA extraction.

TCRbeta CDR3 regions were amplified from genomic DNA using the immunoSEQ Assay, a bias-controlled multiplex PCR. Per the source publication's procedure: Nucleated cell counts per sample were estimated from amplification of reference gene primers within the assay. To quantify the absolute abundance of each unique TCRbeta CDR3 rearrangement, sequence reads were collapsed and filtered. For each sample, productive Simpson clonality was calculated by taking the square root of Simpson's diversity index across productive rearrangements. TCRdb re-hosts the immuneACCESS table, in-frame sequences only. Its copies lack some clones; in the studies checked, an unresolved V gene accounts for under half of them, and the cause for the rest is not known. V and J calls and clone size are those listed in that table; D and trimming were worked out from the DNA. The sample contains about 140,000 clones, about 83% of them found a single time. The top ten clonotypes cover around 3.2% of the sample.

Concerning this clone: Its antigen is still unknown. Base qualities are not at hand, and no much larger clone is one base apart.

The specimen was PBMCs or T cells enriched from blood (not recorded which). This chain joins TRBV9 to TRBJ2-2; D gene: possibly TRBD2, on 7 matching bases. This TCR came from a woman aged 45-60 years with acute COVID-19. Read as DNA, the sequence is TGTGCCAGCAGCGAGGGCGGGGGCTTGTACACCGGGGAGCTGTTTTTT. Its coded protein is CASSEGGGLYTGELFF.